This T cell receptor (beta chain) originates from a study of cytotoxic CD8 clonotypes in ibrutinib-treated CLL. Study at large: Response samples were drawn at a median of approximately 11 months of treatment, range 6 to 36.

Deep sequencing aimed at 1 in 200,000 to 1 in 1 million T cells' resolution. Clones were read by immunoSEQ multiplex PCR, and TCRdb kept only the in-frame ones, dropping some. The data show around 140,000 clones, 60% to 80% seen once. In this sample, this clone turned up once. V gave up 3 bases and J gave up 7 bases; unmatched junction bases: 12. There are 16 residues in the CDR3. Germline CDR1 and CDR2: SGDLS and YYNGEE. Sample: PBMCs, taken after 12 months of ibrutinib treatment. The chain couples TRBV9 to TRBJ1-1; TRBD1 agrees at 10 bases. The sequence was obtained from a human donor with chronic lymphocytic leukemia. This CDR3 reads CASSARQGARSSEAFF. CDR3 DNA sequence: TGTGCCAGCAGCGCCCGACAGGGGGCGCGTTCTAGTGAAGCTTTCTTT.